The 19 T cell receptor beta chains in this list originate from one sample, sequenced in a study of control samples from healthy donors and cancer patients. The assay was immunoSEQ multiplex PCR, and TCRdb's table has in-frame clones only and misses some. The sample has tens of thousands of clones; around 93% are singletons. Sequencing was carried out using PBMCs. These receptors originate from a young man with colorectal cancer.

This clone was observed a few times. The J gene is TRBJ1-5, the V gene TRBV6-6, with unresolved D. CDR3 length equals 12 residues. V was cut by 6 bases and J by 7 bases, with 10 bases left in between. Per the germline V gene, CDR1 is MNHNY and CDR2 is SVGAGI (reference sequence). This CDR3 reads CASRQPPQPQHF. In DNA form, the CDR3 reads TGTGCCAGCAGACAGCCCCCCCAGCCCCAGCATTTT.

This chain uses TRBV4-3 with TRBJ1-1; D ambiguous. The CDR3 runs to 14 residues. The germline V gene encodes CDR1 LGHNA and CDR2 YSLEER. V lost 4 bases, J lost 5 bases, and 14 bases lay in between. Written as DNA, the CDR3 is TGCGCCAGCAGCCCCCGGCTTGGAAGGACTGAAGCTTTCTTT. Residues: CASSPRLGRTEAFF.

The V and J genes are TRBV5-1 and TRBJ1-6; 9 bases agree with TRBD1. Germline trimming cut 4 bases from V and 8 bases from J; bases unmatched to any gene: 7. CDR3 length: 15 amino acids. CDR1 is SGHRS and CDR2 is YFSETQ in the germline V gene. The DNA of the CDR3 is TGCGCCAGCAGCCCACAGGGGGCGAGGTATTCACCCCTCCACTTT. Translating it yields CASSPQGARYSPLHF.

V and J are TRBV6-5 and TRBJ1-1; D not resolved. There are 12 residues in the CDR3. Trimming took 4 bases from V and 2 from J, leaving 5 bases between them. Germline CDR1 MNHEY, CDR2 SVGAGI. CDR3 nucleotide sequence: TGTGCCAGCAGTTTCGCTAACACTGAAGCTTTCTTT. This encodes CASSFANTEAFF.

The rearrangement uses TRBV5-5 and TRBJ2-7, with 7 bases fitting TRBD1. The CDR3 spans 14 residues. Germline CDR1 and CDR2: SGHKS and YYEKEE (reference sequence). V dropped 1 base and J dropped 2; count of bases not matched to a gene: 3. DNA of the CDR3: TGTGCCAGCAGCTTGAGGGACAGCACCTACGAGCAGTACGTC. It specifies CASSLRDSTYEQYV.

The chain uses TRBV3-1 (or the pseudogene TRBV3-2) and TRBJ1-2; TRBD1 aligns across 8 bases. CDR3 length: 14 residues. Trimming took 4 bases from V and 3 from J; bases not matched to a gene: 4. The germline V gene has CDR1 LGHDT and CDR2 YNNKEL (reference sequence). CDR3 sequence (DNA): TGTGCCAGCAGCCTCCGGACAGGGCACTATGGCTACACCTTC. It codes for CASSLRTGHYGYTF.

Comment on this clone: Different DNA sequences within this sample yield the same CDR3. V and J are TRBV19 and TRBJ2-1; TRBD2 agrees at 11 bases. The CDR3 has 16 amino acids. Germline V CDR1 and CDR2: LNHDA, SQIVND (reference sequence). V lost 1 base, J lost 9 bases, and 8 bases stayed unmatched. Written as DNA, the CDR3 is TGTGCCAGTAGTATAGGTTTTAGCGGGGGGGCGGGTGAGCAGTTCTTC. Protein: CASSIGFSGGAGEQFF.

This chain uses TRBV19 with TRBJ1-1; D uncertain. The germline V and J ends were trimmed by 2 bases and 1 base, with 5 bases remaining between them. Germline CDR1 LNHDA, CDR2 SQIVND (reference sequence). The CDR3 extends over 13 amino acids. As DNA, the CDR3 is TGTGCCAGTAGTATAACCGGGAACACTGAAGCTTTCTTT. It codes for CASSITGNTEAFF.

This clone was detected once. The rearrangement links TRBV18 to TRBJ1-6; unclear D gene. V lost 6 bases and J lost 8, with 17 bases in between. Germline V gene sequence: CDR1 KGHSH, CDR2 LQKENI. This CDR3 is built from 15 residues. CDR3: CASSLGLQPHSPLHF. Here the CDR3 DNA reads TGTGCCAGCTCGCTAGGACTCCAACCCCATTCACCCCTCCACTTT.

The gene calls are TRBV5-1 and TRBJ2-2; D could derive from TRBD1 or TRBD2 (5 bases each). This CDR3 has 13 amino acids. Per the germline V gene, CDR1 is SGHRS and CDR2 is YFSETQ. The V end was cut by 10 bases, the J end by 3 bases, with 13 bases between. The CDR3 sequence is CAAGPGHTGELFF. The CDR3 region has the DNA TGCGCCGCCGGCCCGGGGCACACCGGGGAGCTGTTTTTT.

The chain joins TRBV4-3 to TRBJ1-2; possibly TRBD1 for D (6 bases). V lost 4 bases to trimming and J lost 5 bases, with 17 bases between them. This CDR3 has 15 residues. The germline V gene has CDR1 LGHNA and CDR2 YSLEER. As DNA, the CDR3 is TGCGCCAGCAGCCGGAATCTGGAGGGGGGGTATGGCTACACCTTC. Amino acid sequence: CASSRNLEGGYGYTF.

This clone was found once. V gene TRBV5-1 combines with J gene TRBJ1-1, with TRBD1 as a possible D gene (6 bases). V was clipped by 6 bases and J by 0 bases, with 12 bases between them. The CDR3 contains 14 residues. The germline CDR1 and CDR2 sequences are SGHRS and YFSETQ. CDR3 in DNA: TGCGCCAGCACCCCGACAGGTATGAACACTGAAGCTTTCTTT. This translates into CASTPTGMNTEAFF.

The V and J genes are TRBV5-4 and TRBJ2-7, with 11 nucleotides matching TRBD1. V lost 4 bases, J lost 2 bases, and 2 bases stayed unmatched. The CDR3 extends over 14 amino acids. CDR1 SGHNT and CDR2 YYREEE come from the germline V gene (reference sequence). CDR3 nucleotide sequence: TGTGCCAGCAGCATGGGACAGGGGGCCTACGAGCAGTACTTC. Amino acid sequence: CASSMGQGAYEQYF.

V usage is TRBV14 and J usage is TRBJ2-5, with 11 nucleotides matching TRBD2. CDR3 length: 14 amino acids. Germline assignment: CDR1 SGHDN and CDR2 FVKESK. V dropped 4 bases and J dropped 3; count of bases not matched to a gene: 1. The CDR3 protein is CASSPTSGEETQYF. DNA of the CDR3: TGTGCCAGCAGCCCGACTAGCGGGGAAGAGACCCAGTACTTC.

The rearrangement links TRBV6-2 or TRBV6-3 to TRBJ2-7, with D unresolved. Germline lookup yields CDR1 MNHEY and CDR2 SVGEGT. With 3 bases removed from V and 6 bases from J, the gap between germline ends came to 12 bases. This CDR3 comprises 13 residues. CDR3 sequence (DNA): TGTGCCAGCAGTTATAAGGCAGAGACCGAGCAGTACGTC. It translates to CASSYKAETEQYV.

This chain joins TRBV5-6 and TRBJ1-1; D is uncertain. Trimming removed 0 bases from V and 6 bases from J, with 12 bases in between. The length of the CDR3 is 14 residues. CDR1 is SGHDT and CDR2 is YYEEEE in the germline V gene. CDR3 DNA sequence: TGTGCCAGCAGCTTGGGCCGGGGAGAGGCTGAAGCTTTCTTT. This encodes CASSLGRGEAEAFF. Filled out from reference TRBV5-6 and TRBJ1-1, the complete variable domain reads DAGVTQSPTHLIKTRGQQVTLRCSPKSGHDTVSWYQQALGQGPQFIFQYYEEEERQRGNFPDRFSGHQFPNYSSELNVNALLLGDSALYLCASSLGRGEAEAFFGQGTRLTVV.

V is TRBV23-1 and J is TRBJ2-3; D possibly corresponds to TRBD2 (6 bases). TRBV23-1 is designated an ORF whose function remains uncertain. This CDR3 is built from 13 residues. Trimming stripped 2 bases from V and 10 bases from J, with 13 bases between. CDR3 DNA sequence: TGCGCCAGCAGTCAAAGGAGGAGGGGTCCGCAGTATTTT. Amino acid sequence: CASSQRRRGPQYF.

This clone was seen once. The CDR3 nucleotides are TGTGCCACCAGCGAGGGCATGAACACTGAAGCTTTCTTT. As protein: CATSEGMNTEAFF. The chain couples TRBV24-1 to TRBJ1-1; D ambiguous. Trimming removed 7 bases from V and 0 bases from J, with 8 bases in between. CDR3 length: 13 residues. CDR1 is KGHDR and CDR2 is SFDVKD in the germline V gene.

This clone was observed once. CDR3 region: CASSLSRTGGYGYTF. The CDR3 coding sequence is TGTGCCAGCAGTTTATCGAGGACAGGGGGTTATGGCTACACCTTC. The V call is TRBV27, the J call TRBJ1-2; TRBD1 aligns across 10 bases. V shed 0 bases, J shed 5 bases, and the junction held 3 bases outside the gene matches. Germline CDR1 is MNHEY and CDR2 is SMNVEV (reference sequence). The CDR3 length is 15 residues.